These 23 T cell receptor beta chains came from one sample sequenced in a study of blood T cell repertoires in COVID-19. TCRdb's copy holds only in-frame clones and misses some; the assay was immunoSEQ multiplex PCR. The profile shows over 65,000 clones, around 82% of them singletons. Sequences were obtained from peripheral blood. Source of these receptors: a man older than 75 with active COVID-19.

The chain carries TRBV5-1 and TRBJ1-6, with D tentatively TRBD1 (6 bases). The CDR3 extends over 15 amino acids. Trimming removed 3 bases from V and 8 bases from J, with 15 bases in between. The germline V gene encodes CDR1 SGHRS and CDR2 YFSETQ. The CDR3 protein is CASSSDQGRDSPLHF. The CDR3 DNA reads as TGCGCCAGCAGCTCGGACCAGGGGAGGGATTCACCCCTCCACTTT. The whole variable domain, remainder taken from reference TRBV5-1 and TRBJ1-6, is KAGVTQTPRYLIKTRGQQVTLSCSPISGHRSVSWYQQTPGQGLQFLFEYFSETQRNKGNFPGRFSGRQFSNSRSEMNVSTLELGDSALYLCASSSDQGRDSPLHFGNGTRLTVT.

This clone was observed a handful of times. The chain joins TRBV5-5 to TRBJ1-2; 10 bases fit TRBD1. CDR1 and CDR2 from the germline V gene are SGHKS and YYEKEE (reference sequence). The CDR3 contains 16 residues. V gave up 0 bases and J gave up 2 bases; unmatched junction bases: 4. CDR3 residues: CASSLGQGARNYGYTF. CDR3 nucleotide sequence: TGTGCCAGCAGCTTGGGACAGGGGGCGAGAAACTATGGCTACACCTTC.

This chain links TRBV4-1 with TRBJ2-7; D uncertain. This CDR3 spans 14 amino acids. The ends were cut back, 0 bases at V and 2 bases at J, with 8 bases in the middle. Germline CDR1 MGHRA, CDR2 YSYEKL. CDR3 sequence (DNA): TGCGCCAGCAGCCAAGAGAACAGTCCCTACGAGCAGTACTTC. Encoded protein: CASSQENSPYEQYF.

CDR3 loop: CASSSGPKDTEAFF. DNA for the CDR3: TGTGCCAGCAGCTCGGGTCCAAAGGACACTGAAGCTTTCTTT. The J gene is TRBJ1-1, the V gene TRBV6-1; unclear D gene. Per the germline V gene, CDR1 is MNHNS and CDR2 is SASEGT. CDR3 size: 14 residues. V was trimmed by 6 bases and J by 3 bases, leaving 14 bases between them.

The V call is TRBV12-3 or TRBV12-4, the J call TRBJ2-5; D is uncertain. The CDR3 is 12 amino acids. V was cut by 4 bases and J by 1 base, with 4 bases left in between. The CDR3 loop reads CASSSSQETQYF. The CDR3 DNA reads TGTGCCAGCAGTTCATCCCAAGAGACCCAGTACTTC.

This clone was detected many times. The V gene is TRBV3-1 (or the pseudogene TRBV3-2), the J gene TRBJ1-5, with D perhaps matching TRBD1 (5 bases). Per the germline V gene, CDR1 is LGHDT and CDR2 is YNNKEL (reference sequence). V lost 1 base and J lost 4, with 11 bases in between. The CDR3 loop spans 15 amino acids. Here the CDR3 reads CASSQAGDRNQPQHF. CDR3 bases: TGTGCCAGCAGCCAAGCTGGCGACAGAAATCAGCCCCAGCATTTT.

This clone came up once. The chain uses TRBV29-1 and TRBJ1-3; 9 bases map to TRBD1. Trimming at V came to 6 bases and at J to 3 bases, leaving 6 bases not matched to a gene. The CDR3 runs 14 residues. Per germline, CDR1 SQVTM and CDR2 ANQGSEA. CDR3 coding DNA: TGCAGCGTCTGGGACAGGGAAGGTGGAAACACCATATATTTT. This translates into CSVWDREGGNTIYF.

V and J are TRBV14 and TRBJ2-3; TRBD2 matches at 7 bases. With V trimmed by 3 bases and J by 4 bases, 7 bases remained unmatched. The CDR3 has 15 amino acids. Germline CDR1 is SGHDN and CDR2 is FVKESK. The CDR3 reads CASSQGGSRADTQYF. Here the CDR3 DNA reads TGTGCCAGCAGCCAGGGCGGGAGTCGCGCAGATACGCAGTATTTT.

The CDR3 is CASSRDSLLMNTEAFF. The CDR3 nucleotides read TGTGCCAGCAGTCGGGACAGCTTACTCATGAACACTGAAGCTTTCTTT. The chain employs TRBV6-2 or TRBV6-3 and TRBJ1-1, with 7 bases fitting TRBD1. CDR3 size: 16 residues. The germline V gene encodes CDR1 MNHEY and CDR2 SVGEGT. Germline trimming cut 5 bases from V and 0 bases from J; bases unmatched to any gene: 9.

A remark on this clone: At one boundary the junction diverges from the germline segment, which might be a read error. The chain uses TRBV29-1 and TRBJ1-2, with TRBD1 as a possible D gene (6 bases). This CDR3 spans 13 amino acids. From germline, CDR1 is SQVTM and CDR2 ANQGSEA. The CDR3 protein is CSVVGGQNSGYTF. DNA for the CDR3: TGCAGCGTTGTTGGAGGACAGAACTCTGGCTACACCTTC.

Here the CDR3 reads CASSQETGGGLGYTF. The CDR3 DNA reads as TGTGCCAGCAGCCAAGAGACAGGCGGAGGCTTAGGCTACACCTTC. The chain uses TRBV4-2 and TRBJ1-2; possibly TRBD1 for D (6 bases). Germline V CDR1 and CDR2: LGHNA, YNFKEQ. V was pared by 0 bases and J by 8 bases, with 16 bases between. The CDR3 extends over 15 amino acids.

With regard to this clone: One junction end disagrees with the germline gene, perhaps due to a read error. The chain joins TRBV6-5 to TRBJ2-7; the D is unclear. CDR1 is MNHEY, CDR2 SVGAGI, per germline. The CDR3 covers 11 residues. Here the CDR3 reads CASSHSYEQYF. The CDR3 DNA sequence: TGTGCCAGCAGTCACTCCTACGAGCAGTACTTC.

This clone has only a few counts. The CDR3 loop reads CAWNQGNYGYTF. The CDR3 DNA follows: TGTGCCTGGAATCAGGGTAACTATGGCTACACCTTC. The chain is built from TRBV30 and TRBJ1-2, with D possibly being TRBD1 (5 bases). This CDR3 contains 12 residues. V lost 4 bases and J 1 base, leaving 7 bases between the germline ends. Germline CDR1 is GTSNPN and CDR2 is SVGIG (reference sequence). The full variable domain, completed using reference TRBV30 and TRBJ1-2, is SQTIHQWPATLVQPVGSPLSLECTVEGTSNPNLYWYRQAAGRGLQLLFYSVGIGQISSEVPQNLSASRPQDRQFILSSKKLLLSDSGFYLCAWNQGNYGYTFGSGTRLTVV.

The rearrangement joins TRBV7-2 to TRBJ2-1, with D possibly matching TRBD1 (7 bases). Germline lookup yields CDR1 SGHTA and CDR2 FQGNSA. This CDR3 region has 17 residues. Trimming stripped 7 bases from V and 0 bases from J, with 19 bases between. This CDR3 reads CASNVGGGRSSYNEQFF. As DNA, the CDR3 is TGTGCCAGCAACGTAGGAGGGGGCAGGAGCTCCTACAATGAGCAGTTCTTC.

This clone has only one observation. The V and J genes are TRBV9 and TRBJ1-2; 7 nucleotides match TRBD1. The germline gives CDR1 SGDLS, CDR2 YYNGEE. This CDR3 region has 15 residues. J lost 3 bases, V lost 0 bases, and 5 bases had no gene match. CDR3 region: CASSVVEGADYGYTF. The CDR3 nucleotides are TGTGCCAGCAGCGTAGTTGAGGGGGCGGACTATGGCTACACCTTC. Using reference TRBV9 and TRBJ1-2 for the parts outside the CDR3, the full variable domain is DSGVTQTPKHLITATGQRVTLRCSPRSGDLSVYWYQQSLDQGLQFLIQYYNGEERAKGNILERFSAQQFPDLHSELNLSSLELGDSALYFCASSVVEGADYGYTFGSGTRLTVV.

The chain is built from TRBV9 and TRBJ1-2; D is perhaps TRBD1 (6 bases). Deletions cut 4 bases from V and 14 bases from J, with 15 bases between. Germline V lookup: CDR1 SGDLS, CDR2 YYNGEE. The CDR3 spans 11 residues. In nucleotides, the CDR3 is TGTGCCAGCAGCTTTGGACAGACTCCTACCTTC. Its protein is CASSFGQTPTF. The whole variable domain, filled in from reference TRBV9 and TRBJ1-2, reads DSGVTQTPKHLITATGQRVTLRCSPRSGDLSVYWYQQSLDQGLQFLIQYYNGEERAKGNILERFSAQQFPDLHSELNLSSLELGDSALYFCASSFGQTPTFGSGTRLTVV.

The chain has TRBV28 and TRBJ2-1, with 10 bases aligning to TRBD2. V was pared by 6 bases and J by 4 bases, with 9 bases of the junction left unmatched. Germline assignment: CDR1 MDHEN and CDR2 SYDVKM. This CDR3 region has 16 residues. The CDR3 loop is CASSGIAGGNYNEQFF. CDR3 nucleotides: TGTGCCAGCAGCGGTATAGCGGGAGGAAATTACAATGAGCAGTTCTTC.

The chain links TRBV15 to TRBJ1-4, with D possibly being TRBD1 (5 bases). This CDR3 is 16 amino acids long. Trimming pared 1 base from V and 1 base from J, leaving 10 bases between. Germline lookup yields CDR1 LNHNV and CDR2 YYDKDF (reference sequence). In DNA form, the CDR3 reads TGTGCCACCAGCAGAGGTCAGGGAGGAACTAATGAAAAACTGTTTTTT. Encoded protein: CATSRGQGGTNEKLFF.

The chain carries TRBV4-3 and TRBJ1-4; 7 bases agree with TRBD1. V shed 0 bases, J shed 3 bases, and the junction held 4 bases outside the gene matches. This CDR3 has 16 residues. Germline values: CDR1 LGHNA, CDR2 YSLEER. The CDR3 DNA follows: TGCGCCAGCAGCCAAGAGACAGGGTTCGCTAATGAAAAACTGTTTTTT. This translates into CASSQETGFANEKLFF.

V gene TRBV4-1 combines with J gene TRBJ1-3; no reliable D call. The CDR3 has 16 amino acids. V was shortened by 6 bases and J by 0 bases, with 15 bases between the two germline ends. Germline assignment: CDR1 MGHRA and CDR2 YSYEKL. The CDR3 DNA sequence: TGCGCCAGCAGTCTAGGTTCAGCCAACTCTGGAAACACCATATATTTT. This translates into CASSLGSANSGNTIYF.

CDR3 nucleotide sequence: TGTGCCAGCAGTAGACCGGGACAGGGACGCACAGATACGCAGTATTTT. As protein: CASSRPGQGRTDTQYF. The chain couples TRBV27 to TRBJ2-3; 9 bases line up with TRBD1. V shed 5 bases and J 1 base; nucleotides not matched to a gene: 7. The CDR3 runs 16 residues. CDR1 and CDR2 from the germline V gene are MNHEY and SMNVEV (reference sequence).

The V call is TRBV29-1, the J call TRBJ1-2; TRBD1 aligns across 8 bases. CDR1 SQVTM and CDR2 ANQGSEA come from the germline V gene. The CDR3 is 11 amino acids. Trimming removed 7 bases from V and 8 bases from J; junction bases left unmatched: 6. This CDR3 reads CSGQGARGYTF. Here the CDR3 DNA reads TGCAGCGGGCAGGGGGCTCGGGGCTACACCTTC.

In this sample, this clone turned up a few times. The chain is built from TRBV19 and TRBJ1-4; D is possibly TRBD1 (5 bases). Germline V gene lookup returns CDR1 LNHDA and CDR2 SQIVND (reference sequence). The length of the CDR3 is 15 residues. V was clipped by 5 bases and J by 8 bases, with 18 bases between them. The CDR3: CASSPEGHLREKLFF. The CDR3 DNA reads as TGTGCCAGTAGTCCAGAAGGACATCTGCGGGAAAAACTGTTTTTT.